This is a list of T cell receptor beta chains from one sample in a study of response to subunit inactivated influenza vaccine. TCRdb redid the calling of the RT-PCR reads with MiXCR, one entry per CDR3 protein. The table shows 160,000 or so distinct CDR3 sequences, with 9.5% to 13% occurring only once. Source: non-naive T cells sorted from PBMCs, taken about 6 weeks after vaccination. These receptors originate from a man aged 50-59 years who received an inactivated influenza vaccine. Both conserved end residues are part of each CDR3. A D gene is named only where the DNA matches it firmly. Size is stated for part of the rows, as once, few or many counts, or as a class when the clone is expanded.

clone size | D gene | J gene | V gene | CDR3 protein | CDR3 DNA
NA | NA | TRBJ2-3 | TRBV20-1 | CSASAPMGSTDTQYF | TGCAGTGCTAGTGCCCCTATGGGGTCCACAGATACGCAGTATTTT
NA | TRBD1 | TRBJ1-3 | TRBV20-1 | CSAAAGGGKGNTIYF | TGCAGTGCCGCCGCGGGAGGGGGCAAAGGAAACACCATATATTTT
NA | TRBD2 | TRBJ2-7 | TRBV11-2 | CASSTGLAGISSYEQYF | TGTGCCAGCAGCACCGGACTAGCGGGGATCTCCTCCTACGAGCAGTACTTC
NA | TRBD1 | TRBJ2-7 | TRBV20-1 | CSASRQGDEQYF | TGCAGTGCTAGCCGACAGGGAGACGAGCAGTACTTC
many | NA | TRBJ2-1 | TRBV20-1 | CSAAPRGSVNEQFF | TGCAGTGCAGCCCCCCGGGGTAGCGTTAATGAGCAGTTCTTC
few | NA | TRBJ2-7 | TRBV7-9 | CASSLAFGEQYF | TGTGCCAGCAGCTTAGCCTTCGGGGAGCAGTACTTC
many | NA | TRBJ1-4 | TRBV7-2 | CASSLAWVGSNEKLFF | TGTGCCAGCAGCTTAGCCTGGGTTGGGAGTAATGAAAAACTGTTTTTT
few | TRBD2 | TRBJ2-1 | TRBV2 | CASRGSGRTDEQFF | TGTGCCAGCAGGGGTAGCGGGAGGACAGATGAGCAGTTCTTC
many | TRBD1 | TRBJ1-2 | TRBV6-1 | CASKTGGLANYGYTF | TGTGCCAGCAAGACAGGGGGGTTGGCTAACTATGGCTACACCTTC
NA | NA | TRBJ2-3 | TRBV24-1 | CATSDSSANPDTQYF | TGTGCCACCAGTGATTCCTCGGCAAATCCAGATACGCAGTATTTT
many | NA | TRBJ1-5 | TRBV20-1 | CSASVVSGASSNQPQHF | TGCAGTGCTAGTGTGGTGTCAGGGGCTTCTAGCAATCAGCCCCAGCATTTT
few | TRBD2 | TRBJ2-1 | TRBV14 | CASSQDYLPGRPLAEQFF | TGTGCCAGCAGCCAAGATTATTTGCCCGGGAGGCCCCTGGCTGAGCAGTTCTTC
NA | NA | TRBJ1-1 | TRBV4-2 | CASSGRGHPNTEAFF | TGTGCCAGCAGCGGAAGGGGACATCCGAACACTGAAGCTTTCTTT
few | TRBD2 | TRBJ2-1 | TRBV6-2/TRBV6-3 | CASSQSGGPHNEQFF | TGTGCCAGCAGTCAAAGCGGGGGGCCCCACAATGAGCAGTTCTTC
few | NA | TRBJ1-5 | TRBV7-2 | CASSLLRGNQPQHF | TGTGCCAGCAGCTTACTGAGGGGCAATCAGCCCCAGCATTTT
many | TRBD2 | TRBJ2-1 | TRBV7-9 | CASSSPGLAVNEQFF | TGTGCCAGCAGCTCGCCGGGACTAGCGGTCAATGAGCAGTTCTTC
NA | TRBD2 | TRBJ2-1 | TRBV2 | CASSEFGLAGDVGDEQFF | TGTGCCAGCAGTGAATTTGGGCTAGCGGGAGACGTCGGCGATGAGCAGTTCTTC
few | TRBD1 | TRBJ2-3 | TRBV7-2 | CASSPLQGASGDTQYF | TGTGCCAGCAGCCCGTTACAGGGGGCCTCTGGAGATACGCAGTATTTT
few | NA | TRBJ1-5 | TRBV5-6 | CASSLDGGSSNQPQHF | TGTGCCAGCAGCTTGGACGGCGGGAGTAGCAATCAGCCCCAGCATTTT
NA | NA | TRBJ1-3 | TRBV15 | CATSRDQFPGVGNTIYF | TGTGCCACCAGCAGAGATCAATTTCCGGGTGTTGGAAACACCATATATTTT
many | NA | TRBJ1-4 | TRBV2 | CASSESVGYATNEKLFF | TGTGCCAGCAGTGAATCAGTGGGATATGCAACTAATGAAAAACTGTTTTTT
few | NA | TRBJ2-2 | TRBV2 | CASSKEEASGELFF | TGTGCCAGCAGTAAGGAGGAGGCTTCCGGGGAGCTGTTTTTT
NA | NA | TRBJ1-1 | TRBV6-2/TRBV6-3 | CASTTPPDKSPFF | TGTGCCAGCACCACGCCCCCGGACAAAAGCCCTTTCTTT
NA | TRBD2 | TRBJ2-4 | TRBV15 | CATSLAPSGGKNIQYF | TGTGCCACCAGCTTAGCCCCTAGCGGGGGCAAAAACATTCAGTACTTC
NA | TRBD2 | TRBJ2-2 | TRBV6-2/TRBV6-3 | CASSYLSGSPTGELFF | TGTGCCAGCAGTTACCTTAGCGGGAGCCCCACCGGGGAGCTGTTTTTT
many | TRBD1 | TRBJ1-1 | TRBV12-3/TRBV12-4 | CASSPGGTEAFF | TGTGCCAGCAGCCCAGGGGGCACTGAAGCTTTCTTT
many | NA | TRBJ1-1 | TRBV5-5 | CASSLVGGPTAGAFF | TGTGCCAGCAGCTTGGTTGGCGGACCCACCGCCGGGGCTTTCTTT
few | TRBD1 | TRBJ2-5 | TRBV5-5 | CASSRRGGDRYQETQYF | TGTGCCAGCAGCCGAAGAGGGGGCGACAGGTACCAAGAGACCCAGTACTTC
NA | TRBD2 | TRBJ2-1 | TRBV27 | CASSTNSGGFYNEQFF | TGTGCCAGCAGTACCAATAGCGGGGGCTTTTACAATGAGCAGTTCTTC
few | NA | TRBJ2-2 | TRBV19 | CASSIRLNARAGELFF | TGTGCCAGTAGTATTCGGTTAAATGCTAGGGCCGGGGAGCTGTTTTTT
NA | TRBD1 | TRBJ2-7 | TRBV12-3/TRBV12-4 | CASRLGQGAYEQYF | TGTGCCAGCAGGTTGGGACAGGGGGCCTACGAGCAGTACTTC
many | NA | TRBJ2-2 | TRBV7-9 | CASSLKETKRAGELFF | TGTGCCAGCAGCTTGAAAGAGACCAAAAGGGCCGGGGAGCTGTTTTTT
many | NA | TRBJ2-1 | TRBV5-1 | CASSRGGFDEQFF | TGCGCCAGCAGCCGCGGGGGCTTCGATGAGCAGTTCTTC
NA | NA | TRBJ1-4 | TRBV12-3/TRBV12-4 | CASSFGGMGKLFF | TGTGCCAGCAGTTTCGGAGGAATGGGAAAACTGTTTTTT
few | TRBD1 | TRBJ2-5 | TRBV24-1 | CATSDTGEIETQYF | TGTGCCACCAGTGACACAGGGGAGATTGAGACCCAGTACTTC
NA | TRBD1 | TRBJ1-6 | TRBV7-2 | CASSLDRGWSPLHF | TGTGCCAGCAGCTTAGACAGGGGTTGGTCACCCCTCCACTTT
few | TRBD2 | TRBJ2-1 | TRBV2 | CASSGGLAGNNEQFF | TGTGCCAGCAGTGGTGGCCTAGCGGGAAACAATGAGCAGTTCTTC
few | TRBD2 | TRBJ2-2 | TRBV6-2/TRBV6-3 | CASRRGGSSGELFF | TGTGCCAGCAGGAGAGGCGGGAGCTCCGGGGAGCTGTTTTTT
many | TRBD1 | TRBJ2-2 | TRBV4-3 | CASSQEPGQPNTGELFF | TGCGCCAGCAGCCAAGAACCGGGACAGCCAAACACCGGGGAGCTGTTTTTT
many | NA | TRBJ2-7 | TRBV5-5 | CASSSQSSYEQYF | TGTGCCAGCAGCTCCCAGAGCTCCTACGAGCAGTACTTC
NA | NA | TRBJ2-7 | TRBV10-3 | CAILAVDEQYF | TGTGCCATCTTAGCAGTTGACGAGCAGTACTTC
many | NA | TRBJ1-1 | TRBV6-2/TRBV6-3 | CASSWVGGTEAFF | TGTGCCAGCAGTTGGGTGGGAGGAACTGAAGCTTTCTTT
many | NA | TRBJ1-2 | TRBV5-6 | CASSVTDRNYGYTF | TGTGCCAGCAGCGTAACCGACAGAAACTATGGCTACACCTTC
few | NA | TRBJ2-7 | TRBV5-1 | CASSLGQGLYF | TGCGCCAGCAGCCTAGGTCAGGGTCTCTACTTC
NA | TRBD1 | TRBJ1-5 | TRBV30 | CAWSVRTGNSNQPQHF | TGTGCCTGGAGTGTACGGACAGGTAATAGCAATCAGCCCCAGCATTTT
few | NA | TRBJ2-1 | TRBV6-1 | CASSPGLTRTYNEQFF | TGTGCCAGCAGCCCCGGACTAACCCGCACCTACAATGAGCAGTTCTTC
NA | NA | TRBJ2-7 | TRBV19 | CASSISVGYEQYF | TGTGCCAGTAGTATTTCGGTCGGCTACGAGCAGTACTTC
NA | TRBD1 | TRBJ1-4 | TRBV30 | CAWGPGQAIEKLFF | TGTGCCTGGGGTCCCGGACAGGCAATTGAAAAACTGTTTTTT
few | NA | TRBJ2-2 | TRBV6-4 | CASSGRISTGELFF | TGTGCCAGCAGTGGTAGGATCTCCACCGGGGAGCTGTTTTTT
many | NA | TRBJ2-2 | TRBV12-3/TRBV12-4 | CASSLVESGELFF | TGTGCCAGCAGTTTAGTGGAATCCGGGGAGCTGTTTTTT
NA | TRBD1 | TRBJ2-1 | TRBV3-1 | CASSHADRGRSQFF | TGTGCCAGCAGCCACGCGGACAGGGGTCGGTCGCAGTTCTTC